The next 4 T cell receptor beta chains were all read from a single sample in a study of a mutant IDH1 vaccine in newly diagnosed glioma (dated by TCRdb to the early 2020s). Their recognized antigens are unknown. Per the publication, the time point label means: week 11, during vaccination. Each vaccine dose, consisting of 300 ug of a 20-mer mutant IDH1 peptide in Montanide, was administered subcutaneously with topical imiquimod. The library was obtained by the immunoSEQ multiplex PCR assay. Here the immuneACCESS table is served through TCRdb, limited to in-frame sequences with V and J called. Missing clones are a known gap in these copies; in checked studies unresolved V genes cover under half, and the rest lacks a known reason. The sample table shows some 120,000 clones, and over 75% are seen once. 5.5% of the sample is in the top ten clones. Here the sequenced sample was PBMCs, taken from a glioma patient whose treatment included an IDH1 peptide vaccine. These receptors were obtained from a man in his forties with glioma.

This chain uses TRBV5-4 with TRBJ2-3; a possible D gene is TRBD2 (6 bases). Germline CDR1 is SGHNT and CDR2 is YYREEE (reference sequence). Trimming left V 2 bases short and J 1 base short, with 11 bases between. This CDR3 spans 15 amino acids. The CDR3 spells CASSFGSGGTDTQYF. The CDR3 DNA is TGTGCCAGCAGCTTCGGCTCGGGGGGCACAGATACGCAGTATTTT.

V and J are TRBV4-3 and TRBJ2-2; tentatively, D is TRBD1 (6 bases). The CDR3 is made up of 15 amino acids. Germline CDR1 is LGHNA and CDR2 is YSLEER. Trimming stripped 4 bases from V and 6 bases from J, with 15 bases between. The CDR3: CASSPQPRGSGELFF. The CDR3 nucleotides read TGCGCCAGCAGCCCGCAGCCTAGGGGGTCCGGGGAGCTGTTTTTT.

J is TRBJ1-1 and V is TRBV19, with TRBD1 as a possible D gene (5 bases). Trimming took off 7 bases at V and 4 bases at J, with 13 bases between the two ends. This CDR3 region has 13 residues. Germline V gene data show CDR1 as LNHDA and CDR2 as SQIVND (reference sequence). Here the CDR3 DNA reads TGTGCCAGTATCCACCGGGGGTCCACTGAAGCTTTCTTT. As protein: CASIHRGSTEAFF.

The genes are TRBV6-5 and TRBJ2-1; weak D call: TRBD1 (6 bases). CDR1 is MNHEY, CDR2 SVGAGI, per germline. The V gene lost 6 bases and the J gene lost 1 base, with 13 bases spanning the gap. CDR3 length: 15 residues. As DNA, the CDR3 is TGTGCCAGCAGCCTCGTAAGGGGGTCCTACAATGAGCAGTTCTTC. As protein: CASSLVRGSYNEQFF.